These 25 T cell receptor beta chains share one sample of origin, sequenced in a study of blood T cells in healthy people across ages. The second PCR ran roughly 6 to 11 cycles with a sample-barcoded 5' primer and J-beta primers. Using its own MiXCR run on the 5' RACE reads, TCRdb lists one record per CDR3 protein. The table lists about 1.8 million distinct CDR3 sequences, approximately 50% of them singletons. The sequenced sample was blood. The origin of the receptors is a woman aged 40 to 49 in good health.

The chain carries TRBV20-1 and TRBJ2-1, with TRBD2 identical over 8 bases. The CDR3 consists of 16 residues. The germline CDR1 and CDR2 sequences are DFQATT and SNEGSKA (reference sequence). With V trimmed by 2 bases and J by 2 bases, 8 bases remained unmatched. In nucleotides, the CDR3 is TGCAGTGCTAGAAGGGTTAGCGGGGAGACCTACAATGAGCAGTTCTTC. It encodes CSARRVSGETYNEQFF.

The V call is TRBV5-1, the J call TRBJ1-6; 7 bases match TRBD1. The trim removed 3 bases at V and 2 bases at J, leaving 8 bases unmatched. Germline V gives CDR1 SGHRS, CDR2 YFSETQ. This CDR3 contains 17 residues. CDR3 coding DNA: TGCGCCAGCAGCTACGGGACAGACGTCCCCTATAATTCACCCCTCCACTTT. Translation: CASSYGTDVPYNSPLHF.

This clonotype was found a few times. The chain has TRBV5-1 and TRBJ2-1; no definite D call. Germline values: CDR1 SGHRS, CDR2 YFSETQ. The CDR3 loop spans 15 amino acids. V lost 4 bases and J 8 bases, leaving 19 bases between the germline ends. CDR3 nucleotide sequence: TGCGCCAGCAGCACAGAAGTGATTCAAGGTGATGAGCAGTTCTTC. Translation gives CASSTEVIQGDEQFF.

The chain combines TRBV6-5 with TRBJ1-6; unclear D gene. This CDR3 contains 16 residues. The germline V gene has CDR1 MNHEY and CDR2 SVGAGI. Trimming left V 4 bases short and J 6 bases short, with 16 bases between. In DNA, the CDR3 is TGTGCCAGCAGTTTCGTAACAGTCCCCGTTAATTCACCCCTCCACTTT. It codes for CASSFVTVPVNSPLHF.

The chain combines TRBV4-2 with TRBJ1-4; the D gene is possibly TRBD1 (5 bases). The germline V gene encodes CDR1 LGHNA and CDR2 YNFKEQ. The CDR3 is 16 amino acids. Trimming took 1 base from V and 0 from J, leaving 9 bases between them. The CDR3 sequence is CASSQARGATNEKLFF. CDR3 coding DNA: TGTGCCAGCAGCCAAGCGAGGGGTGCAACTAATGAAAAACTGTTTTTT.

V is TRBV6-5 and J is TRBJ1-2; 9 bases map to TRBD1. The V gene's germline CDR1 is MNHEY and CDR2 SVGAGI. CDR3 length equals 14 residues. V dropped 6 bases and J dropped 6; count of bases not matched to a gene: 8. The DNA of the CDR3 is TGTGCCAGCAGCCAAGCCGGGACAGGGCATGGCTACACCTTC. The encoded protein is CASSQAGTGHGYTF.

The chain is built from TRBV5-1 and TRBJ1-1; TRBD1 matches at 8 bases. The CDR3 totals 13 residues. After removal of 3 bases from V and 3 bases from J, the junction contained 1 base not matched to a gene. The germline CDR1 and CDR2 sequences are SGHRS and YFSETQ. The CDR3 nucleotides are TGCGCCAGCAGCTGGGGACAGGACACTGAAGCTTTCTTT. Translated: CASSWGQDTEAFF.

This sequence joins TRBV20-1 and TRBJ1-4; 8 bases match TRBD1. The germline gives CDR1 DFQATT, CDR2 SNEGSKA (reference sequence). The V segment lost 6 bases and the J segment 1 base; nucleotides outside the gene matches: 10. CDR3 size: 16 residues. The CDR3 DNA reads as TGCAGTGCCCGGTCCCACAGGGGGGGAACTAATGAAAAACTGTTTTTT. It codes for CSARSHRGGTNEKLFF.

V is TRBV6-5 and J is TRBJ1-1, with D uncertain. V dropped 4 bases and J dropped 5 bases, with 17 bases sitting between them. Germline CDR1 reads MNHEY; CDR2 reads SVGAGI. This CDR3 region has 15 residues. The CDR3 loop reads CASSWARGLGTEAFF. CDR3 sequence (DNA): TGTGCCAGCAGTTGGGCTCGAGGGCTCGGGACTGAAGCTTTCTTT.

V usage is TRBV4-2 and J usage is TRBJ2-1; no definite D call. Germline CDR1 is LGHNA and CDR2 is YNFKEQ. The germline V and J ends were trimmed by 4 bases and 13 bases, with 17 bases remaining between them. This CDR3 is 13 amino acids long. CDR3 DNA: TGTGCCAGCAGCCGCAACACGGAAGAGACCCAGTTCTTC. This translates into CASSRNTEETQFF.

This chain uses TRBV7-2 with TRBJ1-5, with a possible D match to TRBD1 (5 bases). This CDR3 comprises 15 residues. CDR1 SGHTA and CDR2 FQGNSA come from the germline V gene. V was cut by 3 bases and J by 4 bases, with 13 bases left in between. CDR3 region: CASSLAGQTNQPQHF. CDR3 bases: TGTGCCAGCAGCTTGGCGGGGCAGACGAATCAGCCCCAGCATTTT.

This clonotype came up a few times. The chain couples TRBV20-1 to TRBJ2-1; 16 nucleotides line up with TRBD2. CDR3 length: 16 residues. In germline, CDR1 is DFQATT, CDR2 SNEGSKA (reference sequence). V trimming: 3 bases; J trimming: 6 bases; junction bases outside the gene matches: 5. This chain's CDR3 is CSARGTSGGVVNEQFF. Here the CDR3 DNA reads TGCAGTGCTAGGGGGACTAGCGGGGGGGTCGTCAATGAGCAGTTCTTC.

Only a few counts were recorded for this clonotype. The chain combines TRBV28 with TRBJ1-5; the D is unclear. This CDR3 comprises 14 residues. Germline CDR1 reads MDHEN; CDR2 reads SYDVKM. V lost 6 bases and J 3 bases, leaving 12 bases between the germline ends. CDR3 region: CASRFSGNNQPQHF. For the CDR3, the DNA is TGTGCCAGCAGGTTTTCGGGCAACAATCAGCCCCAGCATTTT.

The CDR3 sequence: CASKRQGLGTEAFF. In nucleotides, the CDR3 is TGTGCCAGCAAAAGACAAGGGTTGGGGACTGAAGCTTTCTTT. The chain couples TRBV28 to TRBJ1-1; D call uncertain. Deletions cut 7 bases from V and 5 bases from J, with 17 bases between. Looked up from germline, CDR1 is MDHEN and CDR2 is SYDVKM. CDR3 length equals 14 residues.

The chain is built from TRBV20-1 and TRBJ2-7; D uncertain. The CDR3 consists of 14 residues. The V and J ends lost 5 bases and 0 bases respectively, with 14 bases between them. Germline V gene lookup returns CDR1 DFQATT and CDR2 SNEGSKA (reference sequence). CDR3 loop: CSAGPQLDSYEQYF. As DNA, the CDR3 is TGCAGTGCTGGCCCCCAACTCGACTCCTACGAGCAGTACTTC.

The CDR3 DNA sequence: TGTGCCAGCAGCTCGCAGCGCGGACTAGCGGGGGTAGAGACCCAGTACTTC. Residues: CASSSQRGLAGVETQYF. V is TRBV7-2 and J is TRBJ2-5, with 13 bases matching TRBD2. The CDR3 is 17 amino acids. Germline loops: CDR1 SGHTA, CDR2 FQGNSA. Trimming removed 4 bases from V and 4 bases from J; junction bases left unmatched: 9.

V usage is TRBV5-1 and J usage is TRBJ2-3, with D perhaps matching TRBD2 (5 bases). Germline CDR1 reads SGHRS; CDR2 reads YFSETQ. The CDR3 is made up of 15 amino acids. The V end lost 0 bases, the J end lost 4 bases, and 12 bases lay between the germline ends. The CDR3 is CASSLDSASSDTQYF. The CDR3 region has the DNA TGCGCCAGCAGCTTGGATAGTGCTAGCTCAGATACGCAGTATTTT.

The chain recombines TRBV7-2 with TRBJ2-1; D is unclear. Trimming shortened V by 1 base and J by 4 bases, and 11 bases separated the two germline ends. This CDR3 spans 15 amino acids. Per germline, CDR1 SGHTA and CDR2 FQGNSA. Here the CDR3 DNA reads TGTGCCAGCAGCTTAGAGGGCCTAGTTTACAATGAGCAGTTCTTC. It is translated as CASSLEGLVYNEQFF.

The V gene is TRBV10-3, the J gene TRBJ1-2; maybe TRBD1 (6 bases). There are 13 residues in the CDR3. Germline-derived CDR1 and CDR2 are ENHRY and SYGVKD. The V and J ends lost 6 bases and 2 bases respectively, with 10 bases between them. CDR3 protein: CAIRVDSNYGYTF. CDR3 DNA: TGTGCCATCAGGGTGGACAGCAACTATGGCTACACCTTC.

The chain combines TRBV5-1 with TRBJ1-1; 9 bases align to TRBD1. The germline V gene has CDR1 SGHRS and CDR2 YFSETQ. Trimming took 4 bases from V and 8 from J; bases not matched to a gene: 6. This CDR3 comprises 13 residues. The CDR3 region is CASSPGTGREAFF. The DNA for the CDR3 is TGCGCCAGCAGCCCAGGGACAGGGCGCGAAGCTTTCTTT.

The chain is built from TRBV20-1 and TRBJ2-1; 11 bases align to TRBD2. The J call may be incorrect, as the DNA end agrees better with TRBJ2-7. Germline loops: CDR1 DFQATT, CDR2 SNEGSKA (reference sequence). CDR3 length: 17 amino acids. In nucleotides, the CDR3 is TGCAGTGCTAGAGAGATGACTAGCGGGGCCGCATACAATGAGCAGTACTTC. Its protein product is CSAREMTSGAAYNEQYF.

V and J are TRBV3-1 and TRBJ2-7, with TRBD1 matching 8 bases. The CDR3 runs to 15 residues. Per germline, CDR1 LGHDT and CDR2 YNNKEL (reference sequence). After removal of 0 bases from V and 9 bases from J, the junction contained 10 bases not matched to a gene. The CDR3 coding sequence is TGTGCCAGCAGCCAAGATCTGACCAGGGGGCATAGGCAGTACTTC. As protein: CASSQDLTRGHRQYF.

Notes on this clonotype: The junction differs from germline at one of its ends, possibly a read error. The rearrangement links TRBV6-1 to TRBJ1-2; D not certain. This CDR3 contains 14 residues. The germline CDR1 and CDR2 sequences are MNHNS and SASEGT. CDR3 in amino acids: CACRLGSSNYGYTF. CDR3 nucleotides: TGTGCCTGCAGGCTGGGGAGCTCTAACTATGGCTACACCTTC.

The CDR3 nucleotides are TGTGCCAGCAGCGTCCGGGGCTTCTATGGCTACACCTTC. Its protein product is CASSVRGFYGYTF. This chain connects TRBV7-2 to TRBJ1-2; D may be TRBD1 (5 bases). The CDR3 sequence is 13 residues long. Germline assignment: CDR1 SGHTA and CDR2 FQGNSA. V was pared by 5 bases and J by 4 bases, with 11 bases between.

The chain carries TRBV7-2 and TRBJ1-1, with 12 positions matching TRBD1. Germline V gene sequence: CDR1 SGHTA, CDR2 FQGNSA. This CDR3 is 17 amino acids long. V lost 5 bases and J lost 1; bases outside the gene matches: 8. CDR3 nucleotides: TGTGCCAGCAGCCAAGGGACAGGGGGCGCCTGGAACACTGAAGCTTTCTTT. Its translation: CASSQGTGGAWNTEAFF.